This T cell receptor beta chain is from a study of identical twins. This clonotype was counted ten times or more. Its matching antigen is unknown. MiXCR, run by TCRdb on the 5' RACE reads, gives a single entry per CDR3 protein. The repertoire consists of fewer than 550,000 distinct CDR3 sequences, with roughly 13% occurring once and the leading ten covering 0.95% to 1%. Whole-study findings and limits: Fewer insertions were carried by abundant cord blood beta clonotypes, but none was seen in memory repertoires.

Germline CDR1 SGDLS, CDR2 YYNGEE. Germline trimming cut 4 bases from V and 4 bases from J; bases unmatched to any gene: 8. The CDR3 spans 15 residues. These data also featured in a second study, about yellow fever vaccine responses in identical twins.

This sequence was found in a woman under 30 in good health. The sequencing input was CD4+ T cells sorted from blood. The V gene is TRBV9, the J gene TRBJ2-1, with 7 positions matching TRBD1. CDR3 DNA: TGTGCCAGCAGCCCTAAGGGGACAGCGTACAATGAGCAGTTCTTC. This encodes CASSPKGTAYNEQFF.